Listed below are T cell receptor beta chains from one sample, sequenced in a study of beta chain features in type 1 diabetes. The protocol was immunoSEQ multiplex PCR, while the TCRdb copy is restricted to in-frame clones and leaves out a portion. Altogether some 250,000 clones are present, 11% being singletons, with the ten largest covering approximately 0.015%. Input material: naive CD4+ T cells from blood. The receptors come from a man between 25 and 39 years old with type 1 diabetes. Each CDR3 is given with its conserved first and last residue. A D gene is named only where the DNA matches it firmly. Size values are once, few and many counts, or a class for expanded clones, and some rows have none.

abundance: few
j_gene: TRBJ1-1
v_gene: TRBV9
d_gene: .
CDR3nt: TGTGCCAGCAGCGTAAGGGTGGAGGACACTGAAGCTTTCTTT
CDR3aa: CASSVRVEDTEAFF

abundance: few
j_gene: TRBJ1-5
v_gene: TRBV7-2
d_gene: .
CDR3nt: TGTGCCAGCAGCTCCTGGGGGCATATAGGGAGCAATCAGCCCCAGCATTTT
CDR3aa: CASSSWGHIGSNQPQHF

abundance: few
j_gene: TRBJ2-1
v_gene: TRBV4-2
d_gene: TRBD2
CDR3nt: TGTGCCAGCAGCCTGGGACTAGTGGACGTCAATGAGCAGTTCTTC
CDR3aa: CASSLGLVDVNEQFF

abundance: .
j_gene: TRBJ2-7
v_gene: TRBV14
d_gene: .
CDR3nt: TGTGCCAGCAGCCAAATGAGCGTGAAGTACTTC
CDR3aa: CASSQMSVKYF

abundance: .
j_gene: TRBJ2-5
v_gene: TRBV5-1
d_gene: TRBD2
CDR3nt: TGCGCCAGCAGCTACGGGGGGGACCAAGAGACCCAGTACTTC
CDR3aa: CASSYGGDQETQYF

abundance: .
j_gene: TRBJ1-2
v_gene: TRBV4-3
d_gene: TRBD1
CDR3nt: TGCGCCAGCAGCCAAGATTCGACAGGGGGCGCAAACTATGGCTACACCTTC
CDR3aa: CASSQDSTGGANYGYTF

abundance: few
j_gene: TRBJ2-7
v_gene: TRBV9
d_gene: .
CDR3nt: TGTGCCAGCAGCGTGGGACTGGGCTCCTACGAGCAGTACTTC
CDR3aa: CASSVGLGSYEQYF

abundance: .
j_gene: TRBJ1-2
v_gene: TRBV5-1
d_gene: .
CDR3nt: TGCGCCAGCAGCCCTGGCGGGTACCGGGCCTACACCTTC
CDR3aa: CASSPGGYRAYTF

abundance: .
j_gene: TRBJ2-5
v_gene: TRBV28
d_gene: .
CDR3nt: TGTGCCAGCAGTTTGCCGTTGGAGGAGCAGTACTTC
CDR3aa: CASSLPLEEQYF

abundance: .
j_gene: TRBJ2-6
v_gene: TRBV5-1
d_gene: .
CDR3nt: TGCGCCAGCAAGGAGGTCCCTGGGGCCAACGTCCTGACTTTC
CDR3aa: CASKEVPGANVLTF

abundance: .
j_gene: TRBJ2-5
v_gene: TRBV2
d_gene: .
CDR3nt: TGTGCCAGCAGTGAATTTTACCGGAGGGAGACCCAGTACTTC
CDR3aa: CASSEFYRRETQYF

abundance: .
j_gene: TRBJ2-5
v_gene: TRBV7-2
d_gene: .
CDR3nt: TGTGCCAGCAGCTTAGGGCCTCAAGAGACCCAGTACTTC
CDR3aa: CASSLGPQETQYF

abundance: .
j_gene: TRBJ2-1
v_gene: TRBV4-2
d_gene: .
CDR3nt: TGTGCCAGCAGCCAAGATGAAGACTTAGGGAGCTCCTACAATGAGCAGTTCTTC
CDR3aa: CASSQDEDLGSSYNEQFF

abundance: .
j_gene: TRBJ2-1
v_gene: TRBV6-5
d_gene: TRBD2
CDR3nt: TGTGCCAGCAGTCCCTCGGGGGGGCCCAATGAGCAGTTCTTC
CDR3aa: CASSPSGGPNEQFF

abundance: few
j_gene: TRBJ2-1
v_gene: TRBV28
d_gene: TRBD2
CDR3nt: TGTGCCAGCAGGGGTGGCGGGGGCTACAATGAGCAGTTCTTC
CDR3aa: CASRGGGGYNEQFF

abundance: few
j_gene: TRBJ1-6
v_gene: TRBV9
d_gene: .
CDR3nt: TGTGCCAGCAGCGTAGTACCAGAACCAAACTATAATTCACCCCTCCACTTT
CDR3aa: CASSVVPEPNYNSPLHF